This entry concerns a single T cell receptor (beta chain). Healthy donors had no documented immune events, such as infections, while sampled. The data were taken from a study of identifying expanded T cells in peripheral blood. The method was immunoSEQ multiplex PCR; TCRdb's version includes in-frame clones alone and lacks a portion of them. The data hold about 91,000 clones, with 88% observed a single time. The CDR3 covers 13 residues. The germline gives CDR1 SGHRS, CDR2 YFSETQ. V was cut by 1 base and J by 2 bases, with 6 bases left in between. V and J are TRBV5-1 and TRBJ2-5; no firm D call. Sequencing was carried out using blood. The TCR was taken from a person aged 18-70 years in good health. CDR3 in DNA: TGCGCCAGCAGCTTGTACCCTCAAGAGACCCAGTACTTC. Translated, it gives CASSLYPQETQYF.